A single sample gave rise to the 24 T cell receptor beta chains below, sequenced in a study of cytomegalovirus exposure and HLA in healthy donors. Assay: immunoSEQ multiplex PCR; the TCRdb copy retains only in-frame clones and omits some. The sample includes 350,000 or so clones, 80% to 90% of them seen just once. Sequenced: PBMCs. The receptors were gathered from a woman between 18 and 29 years old in good health and CMV-seronegative.

The J gene is TRBJ2-7, the V gene TRBV5-1, with D unresolved. From germline, CDR1 is SGHRS and CDR2 YFSETQ. V lost 2 bases and J lost 4, with 7 bases in between. The CDR3 has 12 residues. The CDR3, as DNA: TGCGCCAGCAGCTTTCCAGATTACGAGCAGTACTTC. Translation gives CASSFPDYEQYF.

V and J are TRBV4-3 and TRBJ2-3, with D perhaps matching TRBD1 (5 bases). The CDR3 consists of 17 residues. The V end was cut by 0 bases, the J end by 6 bases, with 19 bases between. From germline, CDR1 is LGHNA and CDR2 YSLEER. CDR3 DNA sequence: TGCGCCAGCAGCCAAGATATGGGCAGGGTCTTATCGGATACGCAGTATTTT. It specifies CASSQDMGRVLSDTQYF.

This clone was detected only a few times. The chain uses TRBV6-6 and TRBJ2-1; the D gene is possibly TRBD2 (6 bases). This CDR3 has 14 amino acids. Germline V gives CDR1 MNHNY, CDR2 SVGAGI (reference sequence). Trimming took off 4 bases at V and 4 bases at J, with 11 bases between the two ends. DNA for the CDR3: TGTGCCAGCAGTTCTCTAGCGCTGTACAATGAGCAGTTCTTC. Its translation is CASSSLALYNEQFF.

The chain has TRBV5-6 and TRBJ1-4; 8 bases align to TRBD1. Trimming removed 2 bases from V and 8 bases from J; junction bases left unmatched: 8. Germline V gene lookup returns CDR1 SGHDT and CDR2 YYEEEE. CDR3 length: 15 amino acids. For the CDR3, the DNA is TGTGCCAGCAGCTTACCCGGACAGGGTGGCGAAAAACTGTTTTTT. Translating it yields CASSLPGQGGEKLFF.

The J gene is TRBJ2-7, the V gene TRBV7-8, with 9 nucleotides matching TRBD1. Germline trimming cut 1 base from V and 3 bases from J; bases unmatched to any gene: 7. The CDR3 totals 16 residues. Germline CDR1 and CDR2: SGHVS and FQNEAQ. The DNA of the CDR3 is TGTGCCAGCAGCTTAGGAGGGGACAGGGCCGACTACGAGCAGTACTTC. It translates to CASSLGGDRADYEQYF.

The V call is TRBV9, the J call TRBJ2-5, with 10 bases aligning to TRBD1. This CDR3 spans 15 amino acids. The germline CDR1 and CDR2 sequences are SGDLS and YYNGEE. V gave up 4 bases and J gave up 4 bases; unmatched junction bases: 7. The CDR3 here is CASSPGTGVGETQYF. The CDR3 nucleotides read TGTGCCAGCAGCCCCGGGACAGGGGTAGGAGAGACCCAGTACTTC.

This clone occurred a few times. The gene calls are TRBV6-1 and TRBJ2-1; D remains unclear. Germline V gene lookup returns CDR1 MNHNS and CDR2 SASEGT. Trimming took 6 bases from V and 4 from J, leaving 4 bases between them. The CDR3 sequence is 11 residues long. CDR3 amino acids: CASRQYNEQFF. CDR3 DNA sequence: TGTGCCAGCAGACAGTACAATGAGCAGTTCTTC.

This sequence joins TRBV13 and TRBJ1-5; tentative D call: TRBD1 (6 bases). CDR1 and CDR2 (germline): PRHDT, FYEKMQ (reference sequence). This CDR3 has 13 amino acids. V was trimmed by 8 bases and J by 6 bases, leaving 14 bases between them. CDR3 DNA sequence: TGTGCCAGCTCCAGGGGACCGGGTCAGCCCCAGCATTTT. This gives the protein CASSRGPGQPQHF.

The gene calls are TRBV7-2 and TRBJ2-1; TRBD1 might be the D (5 bases). CDR3 length equals 13 residues. CDR1 and CDR2 (germline): SGHTA, FQGNSA. With 0 bases removed from V and 10 bases from J, the gap between germline ends came to 10 bases. The CDR3 sequence is CASSLAKTGEQFF. In nucleotides, the CDR3 is TGTGCCAGCAGCTTAGCGAAAACAGGAGAGCAGTTCTTC. The full variable domain, its missing parts supplied by reference TRBV7-2 and TRBJ2-1, is GAGVSQSPSNKVTEKGKDVELRCDPISGHTALYWYRQSLGQGLEFLIYFQGNSAPDKSGLPSDRFSAERTGGSVSTLTIQRTQQEDSAVYLCASSLAKTGEQFFGPGTRLTVL.

The rearrangement uses TRBV7-3 and TRBJ2-7, with 12 bases matching TRBD2. Trimming cost V 5 bases and J 5 bases; bases outside gene matches: 13. CDR1 is SGHTA and CDR2 is FQGTGA in the germline V gene. This CDR3 spans 17 amino acids. For the CDR3, the DNA is TGTGCCAGCAGCATGACTAGCGGGAGCCCACCTGGGAACGAGCAGTACTTC. Protein product: CASSMTSGSPPGNEQYF. Together with reference TRBV7-3 and TRBJ2-7, the CDR3 gives the full variable domain: GAGVSQTPSNKVTEKGKYVELRCDPISGHTALYWYRQSLGQGPEFLIYFQGTGAADDSGLPNDRFFAVRPEGSVSTLKIQRTERGDSAVYLCASSMTSGSPPGNEQYFGPGTRLTVT.

V is TRBV19 and J is TRBJ2-1; 7 nucleotides align to TRBD1. V trimming: 5 bases; J trimming: 0 bases; junction bases outside the gene matches: 7. CDR3 size: 16 residues. Looked up from germline, CDR1 is LNHDA and CDR2 is SQIVND (reference sequence). The CDR3 nucleotides are TGTGCCAGTAGTGCGACAGGGTCCGGCTCCTACAATGAGCAGTTCTTC. This gives the protein CASSATGSGSYNEQFF. Drawing the rest from reference TRBV19 and TRBJ2-1, the complete variable domain is DGGITQSPKYLFRKEGQNVTLSCEQNLNHDAMYWYRQDPGQGLRLIYYSQIVNDFQKGDIAEGYSVSREKKESFPLTVTSAQKNPTAFYLCASSATGSGSYNEQFFGPGTRLTVL.

The V gene is TRBV4-3, the J gene TRBJ2-3, with a tentative D call TRBD1 (5 bases). The CDR3 extends over 15 amino acids. V was trimmed by 0 bases and J by 2 bases, leaving 9 bases between them. The germline CDR1 and CDR2 sequences are LGHNA and YSLEER. The CDR3 DNA is TGCGCCAGCAGCCAAGATGGCGGACACACAGATACGCAGTATTTT. Translation gives CASSQDGGHTDTQYF.

This chain links TRBV27 with TRBJ2-1; TRBD1 is a possible D gene (5 bases). Germline CDR1 MNHEY, CDR2 SMNVEV (reference sequence). This CDR3 contains 15 residues. V lost 2 bases and J 12 bases, leaving 20 bases between the germline ends. CDR3 DNA: TGTGCCAGCAGTTTAGTTGGGAACCAGCCCAGGGCGCAGTTCTTC. Amino acid sequence: CASSLVGNQPRAQFF.

This chain connects TRBV9 to TRBJ2-1; D remains unclear. The V gene's germline CDR1 is SGDLS and CDR2 YYNGEE. The V end lost 4 bases, the J end lost 8 bases, and 22 bases lay between the germline ends. The CDR3 spans 16 residues. The CDR3 is CASSRQLIISEDEQFF. The CDR3 nucleotides are TGTGCCAGCAGCCGCCAACTAATTATATCCGAGGATGAGCAGTTCTTC.

This chain connects TRBV7-2 to TRBJ2-7; TRBD2 matches at 8 bases. This CDR3 contains 15 residues. Germline CDR1 reads SGHTA; CDR2 reads FQGNSA. Trimming removed 1 base from V and 5 bases from J; junction bases left unmatched: 7. CDR3 sequence reads: CASSLEAAGVNEQYF. CDR3 bases: TGTGCCAGCAGCTTAGAGGCAGCGGGAGTCAACGAGCAGTACTTC.

This clone was counted a single time. This chain links TRBV2 with TRBJ1-1, with 9 bases matching TRBD1. From germline, CDR1 is SNHLY and CDR2 FYNNEI. Trimming cost V 11 bases and J 3 bases; bases outside gene matches: 7. The CDR3 is 13 residues long. The CDR3 coding sequence is TGTGCCGACCGGGACAGGGCCGACACTGAAGCTTTCTTT. It yields the protein CADRDRADTEAFF.

The gene calls are TRBV5-1 and TRBJ1-1, with 7 bases fitting TRBD1. The CDR3 is 14 residues long. Germline V gene data show CDR1 as SGHRS and CDR2 as YFSETQ. V lost 4 bases to trimming and J lost 2 bases; unmatched junction nucleotides: 5. CDR3: CASSGTGVNTEAFF. The CDR3 DNA reads as TGCGCCAGCAGCGGAACAGGGGTCAACACTGAAGCTTTCTTT.

The chain carries TRBV7-3 and TRBJ1-3; D gene unclear. The CDR3 extends over 15 amino acids. Trimming removed 3 bases from V and 4 bases from J, with 13 bases in between. Germline values: CDR1 SGHTA, CDR2 FQGTGA. CDR3 in amino acids: CASSLGVSGGNTIYF. The CDR3 nucleotides are TGTGCCAGCAGCTTGGGAGTATCAGGAGGAAACACCATATATTTT.

A remark on this clone: One end of the junction does not line up with germline, which may come from a read error. The rearrangement links TRBV30 to TRBJ2-7, with D hard to call. There are 13 residues in the CDR3. Germline V CDR1 and CDR2: GTSNPN, SVGIG (reference sequence). For the CDR3, the DNA is TGTGCCTGGAGTGTATCAGGATCCTCCGAGCAGTACTTC. It specifies CAWSVSGSSEQYF.

CDR3 in amino acids: CASFSPRATTYEQYF. The CDR3 DNA reads TGTGCCAGCTTCTCCCCGCGGGCTACCACCTACGAGCAGTACTTC. This rearrangement joins TRBV5-6 to TRBJ2-7, with a possible D match to TRBD2 (5 bases). CDR3 size: 15 residues. Trimming left V 7 bases short and J 2 bases short, with 19 bases between. Germline V CDR1 and CDR2: SGHDT, YYEEEE.

The chain uses TRBV7-9 and TRBJ1-1; 9 nucleotides match TRBD1. The germline CDR1 and CDR2 sequences are SEHNR and FQNEAQ (reference sequence). This CDR3 contains 14 residues. After removal of 3 bases from V and 4 bases from J, the junction contained 3 bases not matched to a gene. CDR3: CASSFQTGGTEAFF. For the CDR3, the DNA is TGTGCCAGCAGCTTTCAGACAGGGGGCACTGAAGCTTTCTTT.

This chain joins TRBV20-1 and TRBJ1-2; weak D call: TRBD1 (6 bases). Germline V gives CDR1 DFQATT, CDR2 SNEGSKA (reference sequence). V lost 0 bases and J lost 9, with 8 bases in between. This CDR3 has 11 amino acids. The CDR3 nucleotides read TGCAGTGCTAGAGAGGACAGTTGCTACACCTTC. It codes for CSAREDSCYTF.

The CDR3 DNA sequence: TGTGCCAGTAGCGCAAGACAGGGGGCCGCGACTAACTATGGCTACACCTTC. Encoded protein: CASSARQGAATNYGYTF. The chain couples TRBV19 to TRBJ1-2, with 10 bases fitting TRBD1. The CDR3 length is 17 residues. Germline values: CDR1 LNHDA, CDR2 SQIVND (reference sequence). The junction had 10 bases not matched to a gene; V was cut back by 6 bases and J by 0 bases.

The rearrangement joins TRBV27 to TRBJ1-4, with 9 nucleotides matching TRBD1. The V and J ends lost 5 bases and 1 base, in that order; junction bases with no gene match: 11. Looked up from germline, CDR1 is MNHEY and CDR2 is SMNVEV (reference sequence). CDR3 size: 18 residues. The CDR3 protein is CASSLKPGQGVTNEKLFF. The CDR3 DNA sequence: TGTGCCAGCAGTCTCAAACCGGGACAGGGTGTAACTAATGAAAAACTGTTTTTT.